Below, one T cell receptor (beta chain) is given with its context. How the authors handled the data: Using reference gene primer amplification, nucleated cell counts were estimated. TCRdb's table, derived via immunoSEQ multiplex PCR, lists solely in-frame clones and lacks some. V, J and clone size derive from that table, while D and trimming were established from the DNA sequence. The repertoire includes roughly 390,000 clones, less than 85% of them detected once, and roughly 3.4% sits in the top ten. These data originate in a study of blood T cell repertoires in COVID-19. Study details: T cells, B-cell-depleted T cells, or PBMCs provided the cDNA or gDNA that served as material.

Germline assignment: CDR1 DFQATT and CDR2 SNEGSKA (reference sequence). The CDR3 runs to 11 residues. V shed 6 bases and J shed 6 bases, with 10 bases lying between them. The chain uses TRBV20-1 and TRBJ2-3; the D is unclear. Sample: peripheral blood. The clonotype originates from a woman aged 18-29 years with acute or convalescent COVID-19. CDR3 residues: CSARPADTQYF. Here the CDR3 DNA reads TGCAGTGCCCGGCCAGCGGATACGCAGTATTTT.